This T cell receptor (beta chain) was found in a study of T-cell reconstitution after alpha-beta-depleted transplantation in children. The V gene lost 0 bases and the J gene lost 3 bases, with 19 bases spanning the gap. CDR3 length: 18 residues. CDR1 LGHNA and CDR2 YSLEER come from the germline V gene. A TCRbeta library incorporating unique molecular identifiers was prepared. TCRdb passed the PCR reads through MiXCR, listing each CDR3 protein once. This table holds 500,000 to 650,000 distinct CDR3 sequences, more than 9.5% found once. Study-level findings and limits: Recipient T cells and thymic progenitors that survived gave rise to the high TCRbeta diversity observed at day 60 in some patients. Hyperexpanded clones declined; after one year, newly produced T cells mostly supplied diversity. About two months after transplant, alpha-beta T cells reportedly came from several hundred expanded graft clones.

Only one count was recorded for this clonotype. The target antigen is unknown. The receptor was isolated from a female patient aged 2-10 years who had a stem cell transplant for aplastic anemia, so the T cells may come from the graft donor. The starting material was PBMCs, mostly from graft donor cells, obtained 180 days after TCRalphabeta/CD19-depleted stem cell transplant. The chain is built from TRBV4-3 and TRBJ2-3; D perhaps matches TRBD2 (5 bases). The CDR3 sequence: CASSQEGPGRWRTDTQYF. The CDR3, as DNA: TGCGCCAGCAGCCAAGAAGGCCCAGGACGGTGGAGGACAGATACGCAGTATTTT.